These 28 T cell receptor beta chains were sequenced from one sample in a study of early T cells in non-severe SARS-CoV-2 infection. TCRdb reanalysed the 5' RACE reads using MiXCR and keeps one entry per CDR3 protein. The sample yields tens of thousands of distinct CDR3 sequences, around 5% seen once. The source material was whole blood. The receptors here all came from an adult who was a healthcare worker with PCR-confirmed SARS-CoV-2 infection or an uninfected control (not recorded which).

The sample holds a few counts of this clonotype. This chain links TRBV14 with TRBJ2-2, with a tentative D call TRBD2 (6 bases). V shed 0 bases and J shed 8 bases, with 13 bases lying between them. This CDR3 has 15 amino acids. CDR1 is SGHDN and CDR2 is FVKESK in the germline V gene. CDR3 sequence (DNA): TGTGCCAGCAGCCAAGAACTACCGGGAGCGGGGGAGCTGTTTTTT. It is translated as CASSQELPGAGELFF.

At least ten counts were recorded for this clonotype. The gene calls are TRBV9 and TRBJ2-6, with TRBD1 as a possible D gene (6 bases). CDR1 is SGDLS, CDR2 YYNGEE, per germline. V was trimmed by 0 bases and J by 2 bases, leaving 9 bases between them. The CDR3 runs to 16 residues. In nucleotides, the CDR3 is TGTGCCAGCAGCGTAGAAAGGACAGCTGGGGCCAACGTCCTGACTTTC. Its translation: CASSVERTAGANVLTF.

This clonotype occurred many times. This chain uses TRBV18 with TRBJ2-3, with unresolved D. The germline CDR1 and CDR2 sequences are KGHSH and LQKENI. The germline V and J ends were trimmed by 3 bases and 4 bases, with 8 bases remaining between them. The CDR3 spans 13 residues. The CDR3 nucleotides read TGTGCCAGCTCACCCCCGAGTTCAGATACGCAGTATTTT. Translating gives CASSPPSSDTQYF. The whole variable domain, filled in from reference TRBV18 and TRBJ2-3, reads NAGVMQNPRHLVRRRGQEARLRCSPMKGHSHVYWYRQLPEEGLKFMVYLQKENIIDESGMPKERFSAEFPKEGPSILRIQQVVRGDSAAYFCASSPPSSDTQYFGPGTRLTVL.

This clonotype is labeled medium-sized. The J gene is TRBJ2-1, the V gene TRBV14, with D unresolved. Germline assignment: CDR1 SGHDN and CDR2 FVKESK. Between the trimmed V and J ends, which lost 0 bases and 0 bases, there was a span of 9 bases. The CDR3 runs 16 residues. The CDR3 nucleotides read TGTGCCAGCAGCCAAGATGGTGCCAACTCCTACAATGAGCAGTTCTTC. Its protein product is CASSQDGANSYNEQFF.

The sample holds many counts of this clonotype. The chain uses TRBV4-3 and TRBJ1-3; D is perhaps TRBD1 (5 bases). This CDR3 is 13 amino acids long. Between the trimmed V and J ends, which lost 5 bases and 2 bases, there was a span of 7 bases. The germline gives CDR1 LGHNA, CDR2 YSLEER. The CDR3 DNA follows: TGCGCCAGCAGCGAGGGGACTGGAAACACCATATATTTT. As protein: CASSEGTGNTIYF.

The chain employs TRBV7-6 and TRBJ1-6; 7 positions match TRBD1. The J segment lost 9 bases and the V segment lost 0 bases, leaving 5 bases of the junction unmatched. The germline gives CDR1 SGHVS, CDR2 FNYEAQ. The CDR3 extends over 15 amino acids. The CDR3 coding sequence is TGTGCCAGCAGCTTAGCGCAGGGGGATTCTTCACCCCTCCACTTT. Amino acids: CASSLAQGDSSPLHF.

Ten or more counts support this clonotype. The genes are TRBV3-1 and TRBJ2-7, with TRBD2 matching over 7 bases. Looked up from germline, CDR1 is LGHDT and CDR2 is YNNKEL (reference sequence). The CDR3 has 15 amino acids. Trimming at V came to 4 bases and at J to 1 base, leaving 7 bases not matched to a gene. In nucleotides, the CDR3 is TGTGCCAGCAGCCCCGGACTAGTTCGGTCCTACGAGCAGTACTTC. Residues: CASSPGLVRSYEQYF.

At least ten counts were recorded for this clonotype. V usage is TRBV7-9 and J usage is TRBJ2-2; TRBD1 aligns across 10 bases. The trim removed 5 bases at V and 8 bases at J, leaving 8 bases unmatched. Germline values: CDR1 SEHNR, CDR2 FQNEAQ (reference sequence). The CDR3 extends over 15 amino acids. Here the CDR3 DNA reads TGTGCCAGCAGCCGCGGGACAGGGGAATCAGGGGAGCTGTTTTTT. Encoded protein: CASSRGTGESGELFF.

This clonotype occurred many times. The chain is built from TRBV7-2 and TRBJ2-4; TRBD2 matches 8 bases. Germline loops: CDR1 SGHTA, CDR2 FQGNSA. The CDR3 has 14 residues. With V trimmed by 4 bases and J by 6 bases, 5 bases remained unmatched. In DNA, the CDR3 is TGTGCCAGCAGCTCTAGCGGGCCTACAAACATTCAGTACTTC. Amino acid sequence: CASSSSGPTNIQYF.

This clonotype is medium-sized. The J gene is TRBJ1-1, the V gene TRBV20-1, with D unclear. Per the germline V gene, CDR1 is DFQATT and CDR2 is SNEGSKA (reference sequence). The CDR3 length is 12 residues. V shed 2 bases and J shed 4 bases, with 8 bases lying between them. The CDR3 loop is CSARRSGTEAFF. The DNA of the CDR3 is TGCAGTGCTAGACGATCGGGCACTGAAGCTTTCTTT.

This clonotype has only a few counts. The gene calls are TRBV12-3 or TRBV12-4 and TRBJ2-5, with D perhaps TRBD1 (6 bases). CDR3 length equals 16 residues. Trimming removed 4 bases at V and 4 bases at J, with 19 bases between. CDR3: CASSSGQGIGAETQYF. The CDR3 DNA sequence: TGTGCCAGCAGTTCCGGGCAGGGGATTGGTGCAGAGACCCAGTACTTC.

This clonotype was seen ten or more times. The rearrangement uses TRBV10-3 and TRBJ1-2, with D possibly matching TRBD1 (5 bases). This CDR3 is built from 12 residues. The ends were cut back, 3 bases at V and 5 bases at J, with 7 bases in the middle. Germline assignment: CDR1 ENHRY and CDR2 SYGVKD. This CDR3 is CAISDQGYGYTF. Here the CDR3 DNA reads TGTGCCATCAGTGATCAGGGTTATGGCTACACCTTC.

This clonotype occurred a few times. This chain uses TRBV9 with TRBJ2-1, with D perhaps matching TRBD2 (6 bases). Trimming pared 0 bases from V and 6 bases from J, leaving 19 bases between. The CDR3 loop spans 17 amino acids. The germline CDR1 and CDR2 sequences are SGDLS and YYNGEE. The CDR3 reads CASSVGEPGVLANEQFF. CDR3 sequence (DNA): TGTGCCAGCAGCGTAGGTGAACCGGGAGTCTTGGCCAATGAGCAGTTCTTC.

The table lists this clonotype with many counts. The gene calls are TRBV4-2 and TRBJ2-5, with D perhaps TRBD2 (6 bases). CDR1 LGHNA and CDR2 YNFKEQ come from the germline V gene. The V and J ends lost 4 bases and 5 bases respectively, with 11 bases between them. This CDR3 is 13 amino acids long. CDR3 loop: CASSRGGFETQYF. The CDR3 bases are TGTGCCAGCAGCCGGGGAGGTTTCGAGACCCAGTACTTC.

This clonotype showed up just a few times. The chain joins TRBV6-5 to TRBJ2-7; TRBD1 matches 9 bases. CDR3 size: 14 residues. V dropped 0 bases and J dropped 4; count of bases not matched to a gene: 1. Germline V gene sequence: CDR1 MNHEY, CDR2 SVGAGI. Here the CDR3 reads CASSYSGQGYEQYF. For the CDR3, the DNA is TGTGCCAGCAGTTACTCGGGACAGGGTTACGAGCAGTACTTC.

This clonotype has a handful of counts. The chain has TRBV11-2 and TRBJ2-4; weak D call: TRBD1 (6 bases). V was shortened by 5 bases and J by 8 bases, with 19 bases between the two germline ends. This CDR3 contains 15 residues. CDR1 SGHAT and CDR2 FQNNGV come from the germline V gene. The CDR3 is CASSPKIIKGDIQYF. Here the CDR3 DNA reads TGTGCCAGCAGCCCGAAAATAATTAAGGGGGACATTCAGTACTTC. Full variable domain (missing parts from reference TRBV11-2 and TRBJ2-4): EAGVAQSPRYKIIEKRQSVAFWCNPISGHATLYWYQQILGQGPKLLIQFQNNGVVDDSQLPKDRFSAERLKGVDSTLKIQPAKLEDSAVYLCASSPKIIKGDIQYFGAGTRLSVL.

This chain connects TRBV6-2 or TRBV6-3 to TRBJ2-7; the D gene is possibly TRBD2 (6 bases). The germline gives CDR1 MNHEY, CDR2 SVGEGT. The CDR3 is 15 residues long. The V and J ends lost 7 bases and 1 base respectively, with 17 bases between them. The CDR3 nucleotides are TGTGCCAGCACTACCGTAGATAGCGGATCCTACGAGCAGTACTTC. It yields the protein CASTTVDSGSYEQYF.

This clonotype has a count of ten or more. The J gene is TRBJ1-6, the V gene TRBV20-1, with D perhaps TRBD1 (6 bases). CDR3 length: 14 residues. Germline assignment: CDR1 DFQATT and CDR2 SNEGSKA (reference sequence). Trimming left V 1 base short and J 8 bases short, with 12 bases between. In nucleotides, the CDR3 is TGCAGTGCTAGAGGGGGGCCACAGGATTCACCCCTCCACTTT. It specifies CSARGGPQDSPLHF.

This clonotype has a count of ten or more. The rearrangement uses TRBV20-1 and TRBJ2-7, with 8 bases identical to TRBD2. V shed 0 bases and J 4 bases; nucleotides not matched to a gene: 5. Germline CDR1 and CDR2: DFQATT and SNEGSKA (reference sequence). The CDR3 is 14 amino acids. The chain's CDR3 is CSAREREGPYEQYF. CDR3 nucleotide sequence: TGCAGTGCTAGAGAACGGGAGGGACCGTACGAGCAGTACTTC.

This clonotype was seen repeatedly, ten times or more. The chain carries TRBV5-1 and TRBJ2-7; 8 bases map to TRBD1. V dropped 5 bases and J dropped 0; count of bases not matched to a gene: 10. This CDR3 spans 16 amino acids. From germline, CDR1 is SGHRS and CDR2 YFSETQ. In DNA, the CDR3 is TGCGCCAGCAGGAGGTCCGGGACAGGCCTCTCCTACGAGCAGTACTTC. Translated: CASRRSGTGLSYEQYF.

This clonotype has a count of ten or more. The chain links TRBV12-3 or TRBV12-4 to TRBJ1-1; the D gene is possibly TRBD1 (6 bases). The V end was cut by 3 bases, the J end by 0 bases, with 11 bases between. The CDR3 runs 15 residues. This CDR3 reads CASSFGQIMNTEAFF. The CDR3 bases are TGTGCCAGCAGTTTCGGACAGATCATGAACACTGAAGCTTTCTTT.

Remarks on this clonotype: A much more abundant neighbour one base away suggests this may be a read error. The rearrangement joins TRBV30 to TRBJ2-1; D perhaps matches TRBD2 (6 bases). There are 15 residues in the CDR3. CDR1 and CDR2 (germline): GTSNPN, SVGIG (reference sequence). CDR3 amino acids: CASSVSGEYHHHPIF. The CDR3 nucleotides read TGTGCCTCGAGTGTATCGGGAGAGTACCACCACCACCCAATCTTC.

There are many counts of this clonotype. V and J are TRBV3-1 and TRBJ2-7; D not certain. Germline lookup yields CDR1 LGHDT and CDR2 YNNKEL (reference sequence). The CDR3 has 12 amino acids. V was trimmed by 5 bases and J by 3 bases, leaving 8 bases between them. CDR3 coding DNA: TGTGCCAGCAGCGCGACATTCTACGAGCAGTACTTC. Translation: CASSATFYEQYF.

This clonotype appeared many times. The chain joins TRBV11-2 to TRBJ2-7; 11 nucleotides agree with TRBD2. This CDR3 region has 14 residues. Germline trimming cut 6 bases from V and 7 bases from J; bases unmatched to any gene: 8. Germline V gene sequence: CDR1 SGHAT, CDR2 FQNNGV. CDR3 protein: CASRRLAGLGEQYF. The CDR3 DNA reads TGTGCCAGCAGGCGACTAGCGGGACTAGGGGAGCAGTACTTC.

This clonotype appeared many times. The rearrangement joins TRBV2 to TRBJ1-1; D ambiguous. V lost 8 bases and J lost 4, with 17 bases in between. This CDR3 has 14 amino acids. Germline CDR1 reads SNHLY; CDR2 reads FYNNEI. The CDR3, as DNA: TGTGCCAGCGAAAGGTTACAGTCTGGCACTGAAGCTTTCTTT. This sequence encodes CASERLQSGTEAFF.

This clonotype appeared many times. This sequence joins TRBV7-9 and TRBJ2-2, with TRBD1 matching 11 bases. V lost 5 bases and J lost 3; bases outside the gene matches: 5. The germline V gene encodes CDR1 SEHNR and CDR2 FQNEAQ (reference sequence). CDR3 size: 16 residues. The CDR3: CASSPLGQGDTGELFF. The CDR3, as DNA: TGTGCCAGCAGCCCCCTGGGACAGGGGGACACCGGGGAGCTGTTTTTT. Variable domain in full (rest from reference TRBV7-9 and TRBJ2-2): DTGVSQNPRHKITKRGQNVTFRCDPISEHNRLYWYRQTLGQGPEFLTYFQNEAQLEKSRLLSDRFSAERPKGSFSTLEIQRTEQGDSAMYLCASSPLGQGDTGELFFGEGSRLTVL.

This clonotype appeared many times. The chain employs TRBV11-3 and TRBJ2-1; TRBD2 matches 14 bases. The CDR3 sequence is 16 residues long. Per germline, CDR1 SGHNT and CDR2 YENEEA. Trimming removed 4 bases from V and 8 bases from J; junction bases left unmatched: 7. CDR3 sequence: CASSSGTSGSPHEQFF. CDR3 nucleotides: TGTGCCAGCAGCTCGGGGACTAGCGGGAGCCCCCATGAGCAGTTCTTC.

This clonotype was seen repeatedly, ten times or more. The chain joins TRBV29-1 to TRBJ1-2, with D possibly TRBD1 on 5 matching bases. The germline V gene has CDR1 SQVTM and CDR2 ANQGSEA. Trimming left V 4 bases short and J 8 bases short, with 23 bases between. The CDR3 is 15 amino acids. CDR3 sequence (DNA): TGCAGCGTTGCGGAGGAGGCAGGGTGGAACCAGGGCTACACCTTC. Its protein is CSVAEEAGWNQGYTF.